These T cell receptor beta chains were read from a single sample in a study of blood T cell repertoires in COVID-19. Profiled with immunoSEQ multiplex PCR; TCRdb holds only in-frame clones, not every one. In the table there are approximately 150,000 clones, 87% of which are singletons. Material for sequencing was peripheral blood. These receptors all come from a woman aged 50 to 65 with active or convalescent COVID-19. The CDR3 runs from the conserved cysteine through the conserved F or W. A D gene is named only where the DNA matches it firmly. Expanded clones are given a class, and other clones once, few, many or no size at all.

CDR3aa: CASSLKGLTGYTF
d_gene: NA
j_gene: TRBJ1-2
v_gene: TRBV27
abundance: NA

CDR3aa: CASSQALGGDTQYF
d_gene: NA
j_gene: TRBJ2-3
v_gene: TRBV3-1/TRBV3-2
abundance: NA

CDR3aa: CASSPSGQTSGANVLTF
d_gene: TRBD1
j_gene: TRBJ2-6
v_gene: TRBV28
abundance: NA

CDR3aa: CASTPTGAKEKLFF
d_gene: TRBD1
j_gene: TRBJ1-4
v_gene: TRBV11-2
abundance: NA

CDR3aa: CASSPGTKNTGELFF
d_gene: NA
j_gene: TRBJ2-2
v_gene: TRBV5-8
abundance: few

CDR3aa: CASRKSIRSSKNIQYF
d_gene: NA
j_gene: TRBJ2-4
v_gene: TRBV2
abundance: NA

CDR3aa: CASSIPRTEANYGYTF
d_gene: NA
j_gene: TRBJ1-2
v_gene: TRBV21-1
abundance: NA

CDR3aa: CASSDHDRGVNEQFF
d_gene: TRBD1
j_gene: TRBJ2-1
v_gene: TRBV6-1
abundance: once

CDR3aa: CASSPGGSRYEQYF
d_gene: TRBD2
j_gene: TRBJ2-7
v_gene: TRBV3-1/TRBV3-2
abundance: many

CDR3aa: CASSHHRGPDGYTF
d_gene: TRBD1
j_gene: TRBJ1-2
v_gene: TRBV16
abundance: NA

CDR3aa: CASSLAQGYEQYF
d_gene: NA
j_gene: TRBJ2-7
v_gene: TRBV19
abundance: NA

CDR3aa: CASSPLTGQVSAGELFF
d_gene: TRBD1
j_gene: TRBJ2-2
v_gene: TRBV18
abundance: NA

CDR3aa: CASRQDPSYGYTF
d_gene: NA
j_gene: TRBJ1-2
v_gene: TRBV5-1
abundance: few

CDR3aa: CASSQPTGGNTEAFF
d_gene: TRBD1
j_gene: TRBJ1-1
v_gene: TRBV4-3
abundance: NA

CDR3aa: CASSGLTGGLANVLTF
d_gene: TRBD1
j_gene: TRBJ2-6
v_gene: TRBV2
abundance: once

CDR3aa: CASSYGLTDSSEQYF
d_gene: NA
j_gene: TRBJ2-7
v_gene: TRBV6-2/TRBV6-3
abundance: many

CDR3aa: CAWGTGVTDGKLFF
d_gene: TRBD1
j_gene: TRBJ1-4
v_gene: TRBV30
abundance: NA

CDR3aa: CASSNGGALRDTQYF
d_gene: TRBD2
j_gene: TRBJ2-3
v_gene: TRBV19
abundance: NA

CDR3aa: CASSLNRDLYTF
d_gene: NA
j_gene: TRBJ1-2
v_gene: TRBV7-2
abundance: once

CDR3aa: CASSETDRDTGELFF
d_gene: TRBD1
j_gene: TRBJ2-2
v_gene: TRBV6-1
abundance: NA

CDR3aa: CASSFRGSYGYTF
d_gene: NA
j_gene: TRBJ1-2
v_gene: TRBV27
abundance: NA

CDR3aa: CASSFVGPGTGKETQYF
d_gene: TRBD1
j_gene: TRBJ2-5
v_gene: TRBV7-2
abundance: NA